This T cell receptor (beta chain) was identified in a study of cytomegalovirus exposure and HLA in healthy donors. Study-level information: The platform used for the 120 or so validation repertoires matched that of the roughly 670 first-cohort repertoires, a later analysis reported.

Study findings and constraints: Using the classifier, cytomegalovirus status was reportedly diagnosed with high specificity and sensitivity. There were a few CMV-associated chains whose specificity for CMV antigens was confirmed in vitro.

Turning to this clone: Its target is unknown.

Here immunoSEQ multiplex PCR was the method, and the copy in TCRdb shows in-frame clones only, minus some. The table has around 55,000 clones, 75% to 95% seen once. The trim removed 2 bases at V and 3 bases at J, leaving 3 bases unmatched. The germline CDR1 and CDR2 sequences are GTSNPN and SVGIG (reference sequence). The CDR3 is 14 residues long. V and J are TRBV30 and TRBJ1-4; 7 bases agree with TRBD1. The source material was PBMCs. This TCR was recovered from a man between 18 and 35 years old in good health and CMV-seronegative. The CDR3 DNA follows: TGTGCCTGGAGTTCCGGGACAGCTAATGAAAAACTGTTTTTT. Translation: CAWSSGTANEKLFF.